This is a list of T cell receptor beta chains from one sample in a study. A single record per CDR3 protein comes from TCRdb applying MiXCR to the RT-PCR reads. The sample includes more than 550,000 distinct CDR3 sequences, approximately 15% of them seen just once. Sequencing input: memory CD4+ T cells from blood. These receptors were collected from a female donor in good health, serving as a healthy control. The CDR3 runs from the conserved cysteine through the conserved F or W. A D gene is named only where the DNA matches it firmly. Only some rows state a clone size, as once, few, many or a class for expanded clones.

D	size	V	J	DNA	CDR3
TRBD1	.	TRBV18	TRBJ2-3	TGTGCCAGCGCCCCGACAGGGGGGAGGCTCACAGATACGCAGTATTTT	CASAPTGGRLTDTQYF
TRBD1	many	TRBV29-1	TRBJ1-1	TGCAGCGGAACCGGGACAGCAAACACTGAAGCTTTCTTT	CSGTGTANTEAFF
.	few	TRBV18	TRBJ2-7	TGTGCCAGCTCAATTGGGTCCCGCCCCCACGAGCAGTACTTC	CASSIGSRPHEQYF
.	.	TRBV5-1	TRBJ2-5	TGCGCCAGCGCGGAAACCCAAGAGACCCAGTACTTC	CASAETQETQYF
.	many	TRBV5-1	TRBJ2-4	TGCGCCAGCAGCTTGCATGGTCCGGGCCCTAGCAACGGGAACATTCAGTACTTC	CASSLHGPGPSNGNIQYF
TRBD2	few	TRBV7-3	TRBJ2-3	TGTGCCAGCAGCCCCGGACTAGCGAAGAGCACAGATACGCAGTATTTT	CASSPGLAKSTDTQYF
TRBD1	few	TRBV5-1	TRBJ1-5	TGCGCCAGCAGCTTACAGGGGACCGGCCAGCCCCAGCATTTT	CASSLQGTGQPQHF
.	.	TRBV7-9	TRBJ1-2	TGTGCCAGCAGCTTAGAACGGAGGGGTAGGAATGGCTACACCTTC	CASSLERRGRNGYTF
.	few	TRBV7-2	TRBJ2-1	TGTGCCAGCAGCATCCCACAGGGTGAGCAGTTCTTC	CASSIPQGEQFF
TRBD2	.	TRBV7-2	TRBJ2-1	TGTGCCAGCAGCCCCCCAGGCCTAGCGGGGGGCGATATGTTCTTC	CASSPPGLAGGDMFF
.	.	TRBV15	TRBJ1-6	TGTGCCACCAGCCAGCCCGGTAATTCACCCCTCCACTTT	CATSQPGNSPLHF
TRBD1	many	TRBV27	TRBJ1-2	TGTGCCAGCAGATCTCGGGACAGGAGTGGCTACACCTTC	CASRSRDRSGYTF
.	few	TRBV6-6	TRBJ2-1	TGTGCCAGCGCTCCAGACGCCCCCAGTCCGTTCTTC	CASAPDAPSPFF
.	many	TRBV7-2	TRBJ2-1	TGTGCCAGCAGCTTGGACGTCGCTAGGTGGTTCTTC	CASSLDVARWFF
TRBD2	many	TRBV6-5	TRBJ2-7	TGTGCCAGCAGTAGCGGGACTTCCTACGAGCAGTACTTC	CASSSGTSYEQYF
TRBD1	.	TRBV5-6	TRBJ1-4	TGTGCCAGCAGACTTTACGACAGGGCTAATGAAAAACTGTTTTTT	CASRLYDRANEKLFF
.	few	TRBV7-3	TRBJ2-1	TGTGCCAGCAGCCCTAGAGTGGGCTACAATGAGCAGTTCTTC	CASSPRVGYNEQFF
.	.	TRBV12-3/TRBV12-4	TRBJ1-1	TGTGCCAGCAGTCCGTCGAGGGAGGTAGGCGCTTTCTTT	CASSPSREVGAFF
.	.	TRBV2	TRBJ2-3	TGTGCCAGCACGAAGGAAATTTCAGATACGCAGTATTTT	CASTKEISDTQYF
.	few	TRBV11-2	TRBJ1-1	TGTGCCAGCCAAGATATCATGAACACTGAAGCTTTCTTT	CASQDIMNTEAFF
TRBD2	many	TRBV20-1	TRBJ2-1	TGCAGTGCCCCACTAGCGGGGCCCCACAATGAGCAGTTCTTC	CSAPLAGPHNEQFF
TRBD1	many	TRBV5-1	TRBJ1-1	TGCGCCAGCAGCTTGGCTCAGGGGGCGACCCTGAACACTGAAGCTTTCTTT	CASSLAQGATLNTEAFF
.	.	TRBV5-5	TRBJ1-2	TGTGCCAGCAGCGTCCCGGGACAAAATGGCTACACCTTC	CASSVPGQNGYTF
TRBD2	.	TRBV11-2	TRBJ2-1	TGTGCCAGCAGCTCAAGACTAGCGGCCCTGCACAATGAGCAGTTCTTC	CASSSRLAALHNEQFF
.	.	TRBV12-3/TRBV12-4	TRBJ1-2	TGTGCCAGCAGTTTGGACGGCAGGGTCTATGGCTACACCTTC	CASSLDGRVYGYTF
TRBD1	few	TRBV12-3/TRBV12-4	TRBJ1-1	TGTGCCAGCAGTTACGACAGGGAGTTCGCTGAAGCTTTCTTT	CASSYDREFAEAFF
TRBD1	many	TRBV5-1	TRBJ1-6	TGCGCCAGCAGCCTGCAGACCGGGACAGGGTCTTCACCCCTCCACTTT	CASSLQTGTGSSPLHF
TRBD1	once	TRBV28	TRBJ2-5	TGTGCCAGCAGTTCGGGACAGATAGAGACCCAGTACTTC	CASSSGQIETQYF
TRBD1	few	TRBV7-2	TRBJ1-1	TGTGCCAGCCGGTCCGGGACAGGGGCTCTCGGCGCTTTCTTT	CASRSGTGALGAFF
.	.	TRBV5-1	TRBJ1-1	TGCGCCAGCAGCTTGGAAAGGGCTCACTTCATGAACACTGAAGCTTTCTTT	CASSLERAHFMNTEAFF
TRBD1	.	TRBV3-1	TRBJ1-6	TGTGCCAGCAGCCAAGCCGCAGGGGGCAGGACACCCCTCCACTTT	CASSQAAGGRTPLHF
TRBD2	few	TRBV24-1	TRBJ2-2	TGTGCCACCAGTGACCATCTAGCGGGAGGAGCGGGCACCGGGGAGCTGTTTTTT	CATSDHLAGGAGTGELFF
TRBD1	.	TRBV11-2	TRBJ1-6	TGTGCCAGCAGCTCCAGCCTGGGACAGGGGCCTTATAATTCACCCCTCCACTTT	CASSSSLGQGPYNSPLHF
.	few	TRBV6-5	TRBJ1-4	TGTGCCAGCAGTTACTGGGTTGGGGAAAAACTGTTTTTT	CASSYWVGEKLFF
.	many	TRBV6-5	TRBJ1-5	TGTGCCAGCAGTTACGGGGGGCGACATCAGCCCCAGCATTTT	CASSYGGRHQPQHF
.	many	TRBV7-2	TRBJ1-6	TGTGCCAGCAGCTTAGTTTACGGGGGGGGGTCACCCCTCCACTTT	CASSLVYGGGSPLHF
.	.	TRBV7-2	TRBJ1-5	TGTGCCAGCAGCACAGAGGGGGACCAGCCCCAGCATTTT	CASSTEGDQPQHF
.	few	TRBV27	TRBJ1-2	TGTGCCAGCAGTTTAGGATGGGGACGGGAAGCGGCTGGCTACACCTTC	CASSLGWGREAAGYTF
TRBD1	few	TRBV5-1	TRBJ1-3	TGCGCCAGCAGCCGGGACAGCGGGGACACCATATATTTT	CASSRDSGDTIYF
TRBD2	.	TRBV28	TRBJ2-5	TGTGCCAGCAGTTTCCCTTGGCGGGAGACCCAAGAGACCCAGTACTTC	CASSFPWRETQETQYF
.	few	TRBV15	TRBJ1-1	TGTGCCACCAGCAAAGGACAGAGTATTGAAGCTTTCTTT	CATSKGQSIEAFF
TRBD2	.	TRBV24-1	TRBJ2-5	TGTGCCACCAGTTACAAGCGGGGAGGGACCCAGTACTTC	CATSYKRGGTQYF
TRBD1	many	TRBV6-5	TRBJ1-6	TGTGCCAGCAGTACAGGGGGGGATAGTTCACCCCTCCACTTT	CASSTGGDSSPLHF
TRBD2	few	TRBV6-6	TRBJ2-1	TGTGCCAGCCTGGCTAGCGGGAGTTTGTACAATGAGCAGTTCTTC	CASLASGSLYNEQFF
TRBD2	.	TRBV7-9	TRBJ2-5	TGTGCCAGCAGCCCGGGACTAGCGGGAAGGGGGGCCCAGTACTTC	CASSPGLAGRGAQYF
.	.	TRBV6-2/TRBV6-3	TRBJ2-3	TGTGCCAGCAGCCCGTGGGGGGCGGCCACTGGGGTCACAGATACGCAGTATTTT	CASSPWGAATGVTDTQYF
TRBD1	.	TRBV28	TRBJ1-2	TGTGCCAGCAGTTTCCCCAGGGGACAGGGCTATGGCTACACCTTC	CASSFPRGQGYGYTF
.	.	TRBV19	TRBJ1-5	TGTGCCAGTAGTATGATGCCGGATCAGCCCCAGCATTTT	CASSMMPDQPQHF
.	.	TRBV28	TRBJ1-4	TGTGCCAGCAGTCCGGACCTGGGGGGTGCTAATGAAAAACTGTTTTTT	CASSPDLGGANEKLFF
TRBD2	few	TRBV5-6	TRBJ2-1	TGTGCCAGCAGCAACCTCCTAGCGGGCTACTACAATGAGCAGTTCTTC	CASSNLLAGYYNEQFF